The entry below describes one T cell receptor beta chain. What it binds is not known. The CDR3 sequence is 15 residues long. J was trimmed by 3 bases and V by 4 bases; bases with no gene match: 3. Germline V gene lookup returns CDR1 SGHRS and CDR2 YFSETQ. With a J-beta primer mix and a sample-barcoded 5' primer, a second PCR ran about 6 to 11 cycles. The study obtained at least 3 million CDR3-containing paired-end reads from every sample. TCRdb reanalysed the 5' RACE reads using MiXCR and keeps one entry per CDR3 protein. The sample has about 1.1 million distinct CDR3 sequences; roughly two fifths are singletons. The data were obtained in a study of blood T cells in healthy people across ages. Looking at the study overall: Through template switching, about one barcoded beta molecule was captured per two T cells, as measured in model experiments.

Overall study findings and caveats: Unsorted PBMC material precluded a definitive naive versus antigen-experienced comparison. The study found TCR beta diversity correlated strongly with naive T cell percentage.

Sequenced material: blood. The chain employs TRBV5-1 and TRBJ2-2, with 10 bases aligning to TRBD2. The clonotype was recovered from a man between 18 and 29 years old in good health. The CDR3 protein is CASSLAGEYTGELFF. In DNA form, the CDR3 reads TGCGCCAGCAGCCTAGCGGGGGAGTACACCGGGGAGCTGTTTTTT.